This is a list of T cell receptor beta chains from one sample in a study of early T cells in non-severe SARS-CoV-2 infection. MiXCR, applied by TCRdb to the 5' RACE reads, yields one record per CDR3 protein. The sample has approximately 73,000 distinct CDR3 sequences; roughly 13% are singletons. Material for sequencing was whole blood. These receptors were obtained from an adult who was a healthcare worker with PCR-confirmed SARS-CoV-2 infection or an uninfected control (not recorded which). Each CDR3 is given with its conserved first and last residue. Fields, in order: CDR3 DNA, CDR3 protein, V gene, clone size, D gene, J gene. D genes are given only for firm matches. The size entry is marked missing in some rows and otherwise reads once, few, many or a size class.

cdr3_nt: TGTGCCAGCAGCTCCCAGACTCTGGGTGGAACAGATACGCAGTATTTT
cdr3_aa: CASSSQTLGGTDTQYF
v_call: TRBV7-9
clone_size: many
d_call: .
j_call: TRBJ2-3

cdr3_nt: TGTGCCAGCCAAGGACAGGGAGGCAATCAGCCCCAGCATTTT
cdr3_aa: CASQGQGGNQPQHF
v_call: TRBV12-3/TRBV12-4
clone_size: .
d_call: TRBD1
j_call: TRBJ1-5

cdr3_nt: TGTGCCAGCAGTGGCCCCACCGGGGTCGAGCAGTACTTC
cdr3_aa: CASSGPTGVEQYF
v_call: TRBV27
clone_size: few
d_call: .
j_call: TRBJ2-7

cdr3_nt: TGCGCCAGCAGCGGCACTTTGTGGGACAGGGGGTACAATGAGCAGTTCTTC
cdr3_aa: CASSGTLWDRGYNEQFF
v_call: TRBV5-1
clone_size: many
d_call: TRBD1
j_call: TRBJ2-1

cdr3_nt: TGTGCCAGCAGTTACACCCCCCTACTAGCGGGAGGGCCTCAGAATGAGCAGTTCTTC
cdr3_aa: CASSYTPLLAGGPQNEQFF
v_call: TRBV6-5
clone_size: many
d_call: TRBD2
j_call: TRBJ2-1

cdr3_nt: TGTGCCAGCCGCTCCCCGGTTGGCGAGCAGTTCTTC
cdr3_aa: CASRSPVGEQFF
v_call: TRBV11-2
clone_size: .
d_call: .
j_call: TRBJ2-1

cdr3_nt: TGTGCCAGTAGTTCACAAGTAGCCAAAAACATTCAGTACTTC
cdr3_aa: CASSSQVAKNIQYF
v_call: TRBV19
clone_size: many
d_call: .
j_call: TRBJ2-4

cdr3_nt: TGTGCCATCAGTGTCCTGACTAGCGGGAAGGGAGCGGCCACAGATACGCAGTATTTT
cdr3_aa: CAISVLTSGKGAATDTQYF
v_call: TRBV10-3
clone_size: .
d_call: TRBD2
j_call: TRBJ2-3

cdr3_nt: TGCAGCGTAGAACAGAGCCAGAACACTGAAGCTTTCTTT
cdr3_aa: CSVEQSQNTEAFF
v_call: TRBV29-1
clone_size: .
d_call: .
j_call: TRBJ1-1

cdr3_nt: TGTGCCAGCAGCCCCCGGGGCTTTCCCCTTGAGAGGACTGAAGCTTTCTTT
cdr3_aa: CASSPRGFPLERTEAFF
v_call: TRBV11-2
clone_size: .
d_call: .
j_call: TRBJ1-1

cdr3_nt: TGCAGAGCCCCGTCCCACGGGGTAGCGCAATCCTTC
cdr3_aa: CRAPSHGVAQSF
v_call: TRBV20-1
clone_size: .
d_call: .
j_call: TRBJ2-1

cdr3_nt: TGTGCCAGCAGTTTCGGCGGGACAGGGCCAACTAACTATGGCTACACCTTC
cdr3_aa: CASSFGGTGPTNYGYTF
v_call: TRBV28
clone_size: many
d_call: TRBD1
j_call: TRBJ1-2

cdr3_nt: TGCGCCAGCAGCTCCCGGTCGGGGCACCAAGAGACCCAGTACTTC
cdr3_aa: CASSSRSGHQETQYF
v_call: TRBV5-1
clone_size: many
d_call: .
j_call: TRBJ2-5

cdr3_nt: TGTGCCAGCAGAGATACACAATACACTGAAGCTTTCTTT
cdr3_aa: CASRDTQYTEAFF
v_call: TRBV28
clone_size: few
d_call: .
j_call: TRBJ1-1

cdr3_nt: TGTGCCAGCAGCAAGGCGGGGGGCTCTGGAAACACCATATATTTT
cdr3_aa: CASSKAGGSGNTIYF
v_call: TRBV11-2
clone_size: .
d_call: .
j_call: TRBJ1-3

cdr3_nt: TGTGCCAGCAGCCAATGGACCTCCTACGAGCAGTACTTC
cdr3_aa: CASSQWTSYEQYF
v_call: TRBV3-1
clone_size: .
d_call: .
j_call: TRBJ2-7

cdr3_nt: TGCAGCGTTGGGGCAGGGATAGAGACCCAGTACTTC
cdr3_aa: CSVGAGIETQYF
v_call: TRBV29-1
clone_size: many
d_call: .
j_call: TRBJ2-5

cdr3_nt: TGTGCCAGCAGTTACCGTTCCGGGGATCAACAGCCCCAGCATTTT
cdr3_aa: CASSYRSGDQQPQHF
v_call: TRBV6-6
clone_size: few
d_call: .
j_call: TRBJ1-5

cdr3_nt: TGTGCCATCAGTGAGTCGGACAGCACCGGGGAGCTGTTTTTT
cdr3_aa: CAISESDSTGELFF
v_call: TRBV10-3
clone_size: .
d_call: .
j_call: TRBJ2-2

cdr3_nt: TGCGCCAGCAGTGAGTCTGGACGCCCCTACGAGCAGTACTTC
cdr3_aa: CASSESGRPYEQYF
v_call: TRBV10-1
clone_size: .
d_call: .
j_call: TRBJ2-7

cdr3_nt: TGTGCCAGCAGCCCTCTGCCAATGTCTGAAGCTTTCTTT
cdr3_aa: CASSPLPMSEAFF
v_call: TRBV9
clone_size: few
d_call: .
j_call: TRBJ1-1

cdr3_nt: TGCGCCAGCAGCTTGGGAGGGACAGAAAACACTGAAGCTTTCTTT
cdr3_aa: CASSLGGTENTEAFF
v_call: TRBV5-1
clone_size: few
d_call: TRBD1
j_call: TRBJ1-1

cdr3_nt: TGTGCCAGCCGGAAATTAGGGCAAGAGACCCAGTACTTC
cdr3_aa: CASRKLGQETQYF
v_call: TRBV28
clone_size: .
d_call: .
j_call: TRBJ2-5

cdr3_nt: TGCGCCAGCAGCTTCTCGGGGTCCTACGAGCAGTACTTC
cdr3_aa: CASSFSGSYEQYF
v_call: TRBV5-1
clone_size: many
d_call: .
j_call: TRBJ2-7

cdr3_nt: TGTGCCAGCAGCCGACCGGGACAAACGACGAACACTGAAGCTTTCTTT
cdr3_aa: CASSRPGQTTNTEAFF
v_call: TRBV12-3/TRBV12-4
clone_size: few
d_call: .
j_call: TRBJ1-1

cdr3_nt: TGTGCCAGCAGTTTAGGGCCCCAGCCCCAGCATTTT
cdr3_aa: CASSLGPQPQHF
v_call: TRBV28
clone_size: .
d_call: .
j_call: TRBJ1-5

cdr3_nt: TGTGCCAGCACTCTCGGGGAGAGCTATGGCTACACCTTC
cdr3_aa: CASTLGESYGYTF
v_call: TRBV2
clone_size: few
d_call: .
j_call: TRBJ1-2

cdr3_nt: TGTGCCTGGAGTTCGACTAGAGCGGGAGTAGTTCAGTACTTC
cdr3_aa: CAWSSTRAGVVQYF
v_call: TRBV30
clone_size: few
d_call: TRBD2
j_call: TRBJ2-7

cdr3_nt: TGTGCCAGCAGGGATACAGGGGGCAGGCATGGCTACACCTTC
cdr3_aa: CASRDTGGRHGYTF
v_call: TRBV7-9
clone_size: .
d_call: TRBD1
j_call: TRBJ1-2

cdr3_nt: TGTGCCAGCAGTTTGTACCCCCCGGGACTAGCGGGAGTAGATACGCAGTATTTT
cdr3_aa: CASSLYPPGLAGVDTQYF
v_call: TRBV27
clone_size: few
d_call: TRBD2
j_call: TRBJ2-3

cdr3_nt: TGTGCCAGCAGCTTAGCCGGGGCACTCTACACTAGCACAGATACGCAGTATTTT
cdr3_aa: CASSLAGALYTSTDTQYF
v_call: TRBV7-2
clone_size: many
d_call: .
j_call: TRBJ2-3

cdr3_nt: TGTGCCAGCAGTGAAGGAGCGGGATCCGGTTACGAGCAGTACTTC
cdr3_aa: CASSEGAGSGYEQYF
v_call: TRBV6-4
clone_size: many
d_call: TRBD2
j_call: TRBJ2-7

cdr3_nt: TGTGCCAGCAGCCAAGGGGGCTCATGGGAGAGGAGCTCCTACGAGCAGTACTTC
cdr3_aa: CASSQGGSWERSSYEQYF
v_call: TRBV3-1
clone_size: few
d_call: .
j_call: TRBJ2-7

cdr3_nt: TGTGCCAGCAGCGGGCCCCTGACCCCCGAAGGAGCTTTCTTT
cdr3_aa: CASSGPLTPEGAFF
v_call: TRBV9
clone_size: few
d_call: .
j_call: TRBJ1-1

cdr3_nt: TGTGCCAGCAGTGGCCCGACTAGCGATCGCACAGATACGCAGTATTTT
cdr3_aa: CASSGPTSDRTDTQYF
v_call: TRBV6-1
clone_size: .
d_call: TRBD2
j_call: TRBJ2-3

cdr3_nt: TGTGCCATCAGTTCCAATTACGAGCAGTACTTC
cdr3_aa: CAISSNYEQYF
v_call: TRBV10-3
clone_size: few
d_call: .
j_call: TRBJ2-7

cdr3_nt: TGTGCCAGCAGTTACCCGGGCACCCAGTACTTC
cdr3_aa: CASSYPGTQYF
v_call: TRBV6-2/TRBV6-3
clone_size: .
d_call: .
j_call: TRBJ2-5

cdr3_nt: TGTGCCAGCAGCTTAGCACCCGGGAGCCCCCTAAGAAATGAGCAGTTCTTC
cdr3_aa: CASSLAPGSPLRNEQFF
v_call: TRBV7-8
clone_size: few
d_call: .
j_call: TRBJ2-1

cdr3_nt: TGTGCCAGCAACCCCGGTGCTAGCGGGGGCTATCGCACAGATACGCAGTATTTT
cdr3_aa: CASNPGASGGYRTDTQYF
v_call: TRBV6-5
clone_size: few
d_call: TRBD2
j_call: TRBJ2-3

cdr3_nt: TGTGCCAGCAGTGAAGTCGGCTCTGGGGCCAACGTCCTGACTTTC
cdr3_aa: CASSEVGSGANVLTF
v_call: TRBV25-1
clone_size: .
d_call: .
j_call: TRBJ2-6

cdr3_nt: TGTGCCAGCAGTTCCGGGACTAGCGGTAACACAGATACGCAGTATTTT
cdr3_aa: CASSSGTSGNTDTQYF
v_call: TRBV12-3/TRBV12-4
clone_size: few
d_call: TRBD2
j_call: TRBJ2-3

cdr3_nt: TGTGCCAGCAGCTTGCCAGCCAACACCGGGGAGCTGTTTTTT
cdr3_aa: CASSLPANTGELFF
v_call: TRBV7-2
clone_size: few
d_call: .
j_call: TRBJ2-2

cdr3_nt: TGTGCCACCAGTGATGCTACAGGGGGCACCGGGGAGCTGTTTTTT
cdr3_aa: CATSDATGGTGELFF
v_call: TRBV24-1
clone_size: few
d_call: TRBD1
j_call: TRBJ2-2

cdr3_nt: TGTGCCAGCAGGAAACGTGGGACAGGGGAAAGCGAGCAGTACTTC
cdr3_aa: CASRKRGTGESEQYF
v_call: TRBV2
clone_size: many
d_call: TRBD1
j_call: TRBJ2-7

cdr3_nt: TGTGCCAGCAGATTTTCGACAGGCAAAGACGAAGGCTACACCTTC
cdr3_aa: CASRFSTGKDEGYTF
v_call: TRBV6-1
clone_size: .
d_call: .
j_call: TRBJ1-2

cdr3_nt: TGTGCCAGCAGCCGACAGGGTAACACTGAAGCTTTCTTT
cdr3_aa: CASSRQGNTEAFF
v_call: TRBV11-3
clone_size: few
d_call: TRBD1
j_call: TRBJ1-1

cdr3_nt: TGTGCCAGCACGGAGGGGGGGACGCAGTATTTT
cdr3_aa: CASTEGGTQYF
v_call: TRBV12-3/TRBV12-4
clone_size: .
d_call: .
j_call: TRBJ2-3

cdr3_nt: TGCAGTGCTAGTGACAGGGGATTCAACTATGGCTACACCTTC
cdr3_aa: CSASDRGFNYGYTF
v_call: TRBV20-1
clone_size: .
d_call: TRBD1
j_call: TRBJ1-2

cdr3_nt: TGTGCCAGCAGTCGTGACGGATACACTGAAGCTTTCTTT
cdr3_aa: CASSRDGYTEAFF
v_call: TRBV7-2
clone_size: .
d_call: .
j_call: TRBJ1-1

cdr3_nt: TGTGCCAGCAGCGTACAGGGATTTCTCTACGAGCAGTACTTC
cdr3_aa: CASSVQGFLYEQYF
v_call: TRBV7-2
clone_size: few
d_call: .
j_call: TRBJ2-7

cdr3_nt: TGCGCCAGCAGCCACGCCGGGACTAGCGGGTCCTACAATGAGCAGTTCTTC
cdr3_aa: CASSHAGTSGSYNEQFF
v_call: TRBV4-3
clone_size: few
d_call: TRBD2
j_call: TRBJ2-1

cdr3_nt: TGCAGTGCACCGGTTGAAGGATGGGGAACTGAAGCTTTCTTT
cdr3_aa: CSAPVEGWGTEAFF
v_call: TRBV20-1
clone_size: few
d_call: .
j_call: TRBJ1-1

cdr3_nt: TGTGCCAGCAGCGCTACCGGGACACTTCTAGCCAAAAACATTCAGTACTTC
cdr3_aa: CASSATGTLLAKNIQYF
v_call: TRBV28
clone_size: few
d_call: .
j_call: TRBJ2-4

cdr3_nt: TGTGCTAGTGGTTTGGGGGGTCAGCCCCAGCATTTT
cdr3_aa: CASGLGGQPQHF
v_call: TRBV12-5
clone_size: many
d_call: .
j_call: TRBJ1-5

cdr3_nt: TGTGCCAGTAGTATTGAGGACAGCCACGAGCAGTACTTC
cdr3_aa: CASSIEDSHEQYF
v_call: TRBV19
clone_size: many
d_call: .
j_call: TRBJ2-7

cdr3_nt: TGTGCCAGCAGTGACGACGGCCAAGAGACCCAGTACTTC
cdr3_aa: CASSDDGQETQYF
v_call: TRBV25-1
clone_size: .
d_call: .
j_call: TRBJ2-5

cdr3_nt: TGCAGTGCTAGAGGTAGCAGAACCCAAGAGACCCAGTACTTC
cdr3_aa: CSARGSRTQETQYF
v_call: TRBV20-1
clone_size: .
d_call: .
j_call: TRBJ2-5